The present T cell receptor (beta chain) was sequenced within a study of blood T cell repertoires in COVID-19. The overall study: Sources were T cells, B-cell-depleted T cells, or PBMCs; the material itself was cDNA or gDNA.

With 5 bases removed from V and 2 bases from J, the gap between germline ends came to 23 bases. Germline V gene sequence: CDR1 MNHNY, CDR2 SVGAGI (reference sequence). The length of the CDR3 is 18 residues. In the authors' methods: How many nucleated cells were present was estimated from reference gene primer amplification. Method: immunoSEQ multiplex PCR; TCRdb's copy keeps in-frame clones and lacks some. That table furnishes V, J and clone size, whereas the DNA furnished D and trimming. This table holds roughly 73,000 clones, roughly nine tenths found once. The rearrangement joins TRBV6-6 to TRBJ2-3; D uncertain. This clonotype was obtained from an elderly man with acute or convalescent COVID-19. Sample: peripheral blood. In DNA form, the CDR3 reads TGTGCCAGCAGTCCCTTCCGTGTTACTTCTCCTGACACAGATACGCAGTATTTT. Protein: CASSPFRVTSPDTDTQYF.